The clone carrying this T cell receptor (beta chain) was counted at least ten times. The antigen is undetermined. The CDR3 runs 13 residues. V was cut by 4 bases and J by 2 bases, with 8 bases left in between. Germline V lookup: CDR1 LNHDA, CDR2 SQIVND (reference sequence). The assay was immunoSEQ multiplex PCR, and TCRdb's table has in-frame clones only and misses some. The data contain 90,000 to 110,000 clones, more than 75% of them seen just once; the ten biggest clones take up 4.5% to 6%. This record comes from a study of T cell responses to AZD1222 COVID-19 vaccine. The study's findings and limits: Sampling captured repertoires only after the peak T cell response.

The TCR originated in an adult in good health. The chain combines TRBV19 with TRBJ1-2; unclear D gene. Source: peripheral blood, taken on day 0 of AZD1222 vaccination. CDR3 protein: CASSRDVNYGYTF. In DNA form, the CDR3 reads TGTGCCAGTAGTAGAGACGTAAACTATGGCTACACCTTC. The whole variable domain, filled in from reference TRBV19 and TRBJ1-2, reads DGGITQSPKYLFRKEGQNVTLSCEQNLNHDAMYWYRQDPGQGLRLIYYSQIVNDFQKGDIAEGYSVSREKKESFPLTVTSAQKNPTAFYLCASSRDVNYGYTFGSGTRLTVV.